A selection of T cell receptor beta chains follows, all from one sample in a study of regulatory T cells in long-lasting Graves disease. MiXCR was run by TCRdb on the multiplex PCR reads, yielding one entry per CDR3 protein. The sample holds roughly 400,000 distinct CDR3 sequences, 15% seen once. These same records also appear under a second study, on T cells in Graves' hyperthyroidism and ophthalmopathy.

The specimen comprised peripheral blood mononuclear cells (PBMCs), sampled at new diagnosis, from a patient treated with antithyroid drugs. These receptor sequences come from a woman aged 35 to 49 with Graves disease. The CDR3 runs from the conserved cysteine through the conserved F or W. Each record gives: J gene, V gene, clone size, D gene, CDR3 protein, CDR3 DNA. A D gene is named only where the DNA matches it firmly. Some rows have no size entry. The others give once, few or many, or a class for an expanded clone.

J gene: TRBJ2-1; V gene: TRBV9; clone size: NA; D gene: NA; CDR3 protein: CASSASGTNYNEQFF; CDR3 DNA: TGTGCCAGCAGCGCGTCCGGGACCAACTACAATGAGCAGTTCTTC
J gene: TRBJ1-1; V gene: TRBV11-2; clone size: many; D gene: NA; CDR3 protein: CASTPNVGNTEAFF; CDR3 DNA: TGTGCCAGCACCCCCAATGTGGGGAACACTGAAGCTTTCTTT
J gene: TRBJ2-1; V gene: TRBV7-9; clone size: few; D gene: TRBD2; CDR3 protein: CASSAGLADNEQFF; CDR3 DNA: TGTGCCAGCAGCGCGGGACTAGCGGATAATGAGCAGTTCTTC
J gene: TRBJ2-5; V gene: TRBV15; clone size: many; D gene: NA; CDR3 protein: CATSRAGGGEETQYF; CDR3 DNA: TGTGCCACCAGCAGAGCGGGTGGGGGCGAAGAGACCCAGTACTTC
J gene: TRBJ1-6; V gene: TRBV9; clone size: many; D gene: TRBD1; CDR3 protein: CASSVTGDWNSPLHF; CDR3 DNA: TGTGCCAGCAGTGTCACAGGGGACTGGAATTCACCCCTCCACTTT
J gene: TRBJ2-2; V gene: TRBV12-3/TRBV12-4; clone size: many; D gene: NA; CDR3 protein: CATRPPMGLATFTNTGELFF; CDR3 DNA: TGTGCCACCCGGCCCCCCATGGGACTGGCGACTTTTACGAACACCGGGGAGCTGTTTTTT
J gene: TRBJ2-2; V gene: TRBV7-7; clone size: NA; D gene: NA; CDR3 protein: CASSLDSDTGELFF; CDR3 DNA: TGTGCTAGCAGCTTAGATTCGGACACCGGGGAGCTGTTTTTT
J gene: TRBJ1-1; V gene: TRBV7-9; clone size: NA; D gene: TRBD1; CDR3 protein: CASSPQGAVAEAFF; CDR3 DNA: TGTGCCAGCAGCCCACAGGGGGCGGTGGCTGAAGCTTTCTTT
J gene: TRBJ2-7; V gene: TRBV2; clone size: once; D gene: TRBD1; CDR3 protein: CASRLNRGPYEQYF; CDR3 DNA: TGTGCCAGCAGACTTAACAGGGGACCATACGAGCAGTACTTC
J gene: TRBJ2-1; V gene: TRBV2; clone size: many; D gene: NA; CDR3 protein: CASSEAPAHRDNEQFF; CDR3 DNA: TGTGCCAGCAGTGAAGCGCCGGCTCACAGGGACAATGAGCAGTTCTTC
J gene: TRBJ2-1; V gene: TRBV10-3; clone size: many; D gene: NA; CDR3 protein: CAISESLVLRGEQFF; CDR3 DNA: TGTGCCATCAGTGAGTCGTTAGTTCTCCGGGGTGAGCAGTTCTTC
J gene: TRBJ1-1; V gene: TRBV19; clone size: NA; D gene: NA; CDR3 protein: CASSPFLGDTEAFF; CDR3 DNA: TGTGCCAGTAGTCCTTTCCTTGGGGACACTGAAGCTTTCTTT
J gene: TRBJ2-7; V gene: TRBV14; clone size: many; D gene: NA; CDR3 protein: CASSQVSHPLNEQYF; CDR3 DNA: TGTGCCAGCAGCCAAGTCAGCCACCCCTTAAACGAGCAGTACTTC
J gene: TRBJ2-5; V gene: TRBV6-2/TRBV6-3; clone size: few; D gene: TRBD2; CDR3 protein: CASSDGLAAKQRETQYF; CDR3 DNA: TGTGCCAGCAGTGATGGTCTAGCGGCAAAACAGAGGGAGACCCAGTACTTC
J gene: TRBJ2-1; V gene: TRBV28; clone size: many; D gene: TRBD2; CDR3 protein: CASSLAEGGSLMSYNEQFF; CDR3 DNA: TGTGCCAGCAGTTTAGCCGAGGGCGGGAGTTTGATGTCCTACAATGAGCAGTTCTTC
J gene: TRBJ2-2; V gene: TRBV9; clone size: NA; D gene: NA; CDR3 protein: CASSVEWGSNTGELFF; CDR3 DNA: TGTGCCAGCAGCGTGGAGTGGGGATCGAACACCGGGGAGCTGTTTTTT